This entry concerns a single T cell receptor beta chain. Sequenced by immunoSEQ multiplex PCR; TCRdb stores in-frame clones only, minus some. The data hold tens of thousands of clones, with around 87% observed a single time. CDR1 LGHNA and CDR2 YNFKEQ come from the germline V gene. J lost 2 bases, V lost 1 base, and 7 bases had no gene match. This CDR3 region has 17 residues. This entry belongs to a study of PD-L1 blockade in urothelial cancer. Time point indicated: pretreatment peripheral blood. Patients' urothelial carcinoma was locally advanced or metastatic. The chain employs TRBV4-2 and TRBJ2-2, with TRBD1 identical over 7 bases. The sequence came from a man aged 60 to 69 with urothelial cancer. Here the sequenced sample was PBMCs, taken around atezolizumab (anti-PD-L1) treatment. CDR3 protein: CASSQARGTANTGELFF. CDR3 coding DNA: TGTGCCAGCAGCCAAGCTAGGGGGACAGCTAACACCGGGGAGCTGTTTTTT.